These 8 T cell receptor beta chains originate from one sample sequenced in a study of blood T cell repertoires in COVID-19. TCRdb keeps only in-frame clones here, not all; method: immunoSEQ multiplex PCR. The sample includes about 250,000 clones, almost 85% of them seen just once. Sequencing used PBMCs or T cells enriched from blood (not recorded which). The source is a woman aged 45-60 years with acute COVID-19.

This chain joins TRBV6-2 or TRBV6-3 and TRBJ1-2; D unclear. The V gene lost 0 bases and the J gene lost 7 bases, with 6 bases spanning the gap. The CDR3 has 12 residues. The V gene's germline CDR1 is MNHEY and CDR2 SVGEGT. The CDR3: CASSYSVSGYTF. CDR3 sequence (DNA): TGTGCCAGCAGTTACTCCGTCTCTGGCTACACCTTC.

V is TRBV6-5 and J is TRBJ1-5; D is undetermined. The V end lost 6 bases, the J end lost 0 bases, and 12 bases lay between the germline ends. This CDR3 is built from 15 residues. In germline, CDR1 is MNHEY, CDR2 SVGAGI. The CDR3 here is CASRIGSYSNQPQHF. The CDR3, as DNA: TGTGCCAGCAGAATCGGGTCTTATAGCAATCAGCCCCAGCATTTT.

The chain combines TRBV27 with TRBJ1-2; tentative D call: TRBD1 (5 bases). V gave up 2 bases and J gave up 4 bases, with 17 bases separating them. The CDR3 sequence is 16 residues long. Germline CDR1 reads MNHEY; CDR2 reads SMNVEV (reference sequence). CDR3 coding DNA: TGTGCCAGCAGTTTAAAGTGGCAGACCGGGGGCTATGGCTACACCTTC. The encoded protein is CASSLKWQTGGYGYTF.

The chain joins TRBV18 to TRBJ1-3, with 7 bases identical to TRBD1. The junction had 4 bases not matched to a gene; V was cut back by 3 bases and J by 2 bases. This CDR3 contains 15 residues. Germline V gene sequence: CDR1 KGHSH, CDR2 LQKENI. CDR3: CASSPGRGTGNTIYF. DNA of the CDR3: TGTGCCAGCTCACCCGGCAGGGGGACTGGAAACACCATATATTTT.

V and J are TRBV29-1 and TRBJ1-1; TRBD1 matches at 7 bases. This CDR3 region has 13 residues. CDR1 is SQVTM, CDR2 ANQGSEA, per germline. The ends lost 7 bases at V and 0 bases at J; junction bases unmatched: 5. This CDR3 is CSGVTGLNTEAFF. The CDR3, as DNA: TGCAGCGGTGTGACAGGGCTGAACACTGAAGCTTTCTTT.

The chain joins TRBV7-8 to TRBJ1-2; D not resolved. Trimming left V 1 base short and J 4 bases short, with 13 bases between. This CDR3 has 15 residues. Per germline, CDR1 SGHVS and CDR2 FQNEAQ. CDR3 sequence (DNA): TGTGCCAGCAGCTTAGACAGATTCTTTATCTATGGCTACACCTTC. Protein product: CASSLDRFFIYGYTF.

This clone was seen once. The chain is built from TRBV7-8 and TRBJ2-1; D gene unclear. CDR3 length equals 11 residues. The V gene's germline CDR1 is SGHVS and CDR2 FQNEAQ. V shed 5 bases and J shed 14 bases, with 13 bases lying between them. The CDR3 nucleotides are TGTGCCAGCAGCCGAGCCTCCGACAAGTTCTTC. It translates to CASSRASDKFF.

The V and J genes are TRBV2 and TRBJ1-1; TRBD1 aligns across 7 bases. The CDR3 is 14 residues long. In germline, CDR1 is SNHLY, CDR2 FYNNEI. V lost 5 bases and J lost 1; bases outside the gene matches: 4. The CDR3 sequence: CASSPRQGNTEAFF. The CDR3 bases are TGTGCCAGCAGTCCCCGACAGGGGAACACTGAAGCTTTCTTT.